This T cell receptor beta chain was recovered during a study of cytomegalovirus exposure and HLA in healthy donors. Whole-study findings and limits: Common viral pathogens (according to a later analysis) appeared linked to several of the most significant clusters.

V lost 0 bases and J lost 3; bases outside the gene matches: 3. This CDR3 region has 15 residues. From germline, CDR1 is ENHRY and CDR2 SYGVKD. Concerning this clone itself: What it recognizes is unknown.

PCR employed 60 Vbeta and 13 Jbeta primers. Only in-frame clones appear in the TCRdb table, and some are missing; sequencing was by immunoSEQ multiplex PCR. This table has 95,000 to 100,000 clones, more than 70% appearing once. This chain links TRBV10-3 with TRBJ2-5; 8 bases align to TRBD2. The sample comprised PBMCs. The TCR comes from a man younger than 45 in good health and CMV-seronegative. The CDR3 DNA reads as TGTGCCATCAGTGAGTCACCGGGAGGGAAAGAGACCCAGTACTTC. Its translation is CAISESPGGKETQYF.